The 13 T cell receptor beta chains below were found in one sample sequenced in a study of cytomegalovirus exposure and HLA in healthy donors. Vbeta (60) and Jbeta (13) primers were used in the PCR. Profiling relied on immunoSEQ multiplex PCR, and the TCRdb table lists in-frame clones only, not all of them. This table holds approximately 190,000 clones, over 75% found once. The sample consisted of PBMCs. The receptors were sampled from a man aged 45-60 years in good health and CMV-seronegative.

The chain joins TRBV7-2 to TRBJ1-6; D not resolved. Germline-derived CDR1 and CDR2 are SGHTA and FQGNSA. Trimming removed 1 base at V and 7 bases at J, with 8 bases between. CDR3 length: 14 amino acids. The CDR3 loop reads CASSLVLSNSPLHF. In DNA, the CDR3 is TGTGCCAGCAGCTTAGTATTATCGAATTCACCCCTCCACTTT.

Here the CDR3 DNA reads TGTGCCAGCAGTGAAGGCGGGACAGGGGCTGGCTACACCTTC. Its translation is CASSEGGTGAGYTF. The chain has TRBV6-1 and TRBJ1-2; TRBD1 agrees at 10 bases. V gave up 1 base and J gave up 7 bases; unmatched junction bases: 3. CDR1 is MNHNS and CDR2 is SASEGT in the germline V gene. The CDR3 runs to 14 residues.

This clone was counted only a few times. The chain uses TRBV7-6 and TRBJ2-1; 12 positions match TRBD2. In germline, CDR1 is SGHVS, CDR2 FNYEAQ. This CDR3 region has 17 residues. V lost 5 bases and J lost 5; bases outside the gene matches: 10. In DNA form, the CDR3 reads TGTGCCAGCAGCATCAATTTTGGACTAGCGGGGAACAATGAGCAGTTCTTC. It encodes CASSINFGLAGNNEQFF. The full variable domain, in which reference TRBV7-6 and TRBJ2-1 provide the parts outside the CDR3, is GAGVSQSPRYKVTKRGQDVALRCDPISGHVSLYWYRQALGQGPEFLTYFNYEAQQDKSGLPNDRFSAERPEGSISTLTIQRTEQRDSAMYRCASSINFGLAGNNEQFFGPGTRLTVL.

The rearrangement links TRBV7-2 to TRBJ2-1, with D unresolved. Trimming pared 0 bases from V and 2 bases from J, leaving 11 bases between. The CDR3 sequence is 16 residues long. Germline V CDR1 and CDR2: SGHTA, FQGNSA. The CDR3 nucleotides are TGTGCCAGCAGCTTAGCAGGAACTACCACCTACAATGAGCAGTTCTTC. It specifies CASSLAGTTTYNEQFF.

This clone was seen a handful of times. J is TRBJ2-5 and V is TRBV5-1, with 9 bases identical to TRBD1. Germline V gene lookup returns CDR1 SGHRS and CDR2 YFSETQ. V gave up 4 bases and J gave up 2 bases; unmatched junction bases: 6. CDR3 length: 15 residues. Here the CDR3 DNA reads TGCGCCAGCAGCCCCGGGACAGGGAGACAAGAGACCCAGTACTTC. Its protein product is CASSPGTGRQETQYF.

The gene calls are TRBV7-9 and TRBJ2-5; D possibly corresponds to TRBD1 (6 bases). Trimming took 10 bases from V and 2 from J, leaving 14 bases between them. Germline values: CDR1 SEHNR, CDR2 FQNEAQ (reference sequence). The CDR3 length is 13 residues. CDR3 bases: TGTGCCACCCTACAGGGAACACAAGAGACCCAGTACTTC. Residues: CATLQGTQETQYF.

The J gene is TRBJ1-3, the V gene TRBV5-1; perhaps TRBD1 as D (6 bases). V was trimmed by 2 bases and J by 1 base, leaving 13 bases between them. This CDR3 contains 16 residues. Germline CDR1 and CDR2: SGHRS and YFSETQ. The CDR3 protein is CASSLQGLGSGNTIYF. In DNA, the CDR3 is TGCGCCAGCAGCTTACAGGGCCTGGGATCTGGAAACACCATATATTTT.

The chain recombines TRBV5-6 with TRBJ1-2, with D uncertain. This CDR3 spans 16 amino acids. V lost 3 bases, J lost 0 bases, and 15 bases lay in between. CDR1 SGHDT and CDR2 YYEEEE come from the germline V gene. CDR3 loop: CASSSRGFRSNYGYTF. The CDR3 coding sequence is TGTGCCAGCAGCTCCAGAGGCTTCAGATCTAACTATGGCTACACCTTC.

V gene TRBV2 combines with J gene TRBJ1-2, with D tentatively TRBD1 (6 bases). The germline gives CDR1 SNHLY, CDR2 FYNNEI. The CDR3 is 12 residues long. The V gene lost 8 bases and the J gene lost 7 bases, with 14 bases spanning the gap. The CDR3 region has the DNA TGTGCCAGCCGGATTACAGGGAGTGGCTACACCTTC. Its translation: CASRITGSGYTF.

This clone occurred once. This rearrangement joins TRBV7-8 to TRBJ2-7; 7 bases align to TRBD1. Per the germline V gene, CDR1 is SGHVS and CDR2 is FQNEAQ. The junction had 12 bases not matched to a gene; V was cut back by 5 bases and J by 5 bases. The CDR3 contains 15 residues. The CDR3 reads CASSIQTGTENEQYF. In DNA, the CDR3 is TGTGCCAGCAGCATTCAGACCGGGACAGAGAACGAGCAGTACTTC.

The J gene is TRBJ1-3, the V gene TRBV2; D is ambiguous. V shed 4 bases and J shed 4 bases, with 17 bases lying between them. The CDR3 spans 16 residues. Germline values: CDR1 SNHLY, CDR2 FYNNEI. This CDR3 is CASSGIGGSGGNTIYF. The DNA of the CDR3 is TGTGCCAGCAGTGGGATCGGAGGGTCGGGAGGAAACACCATATATTTT.

This clone was detected a few times. This chain uses TRBV2 with TRBJ1-1; no reliable D call. Trimming took 8 bases from V and 6 from J, leaving 7 bases between them. There are 10 residues in the CDR3. Germline V CDR1 and CDR2: SNHLY, FYNNEI. CDR3 amino acids: CASRGPEAFF. The CDR3, as DNA: TGTGCCAGCCGGGGTCCTGAAGCTTTCTTT.

This chain uses TRBV4-1 with TRBJ2-3; TRBD2 matches 9 bases. With V trimmed by 2 bases and J by 1 base, 7 bases remained unmatched. Germline CDR1 and CDR2: MGHRA and YSYEKL. The CDR3 loop spans 17 amino acids. CDR3 coding DNA: TGCGCCAGCAGCCAATCCATAGCGGGGGCCCGCACAGATACGCAGTATTTT. Its translation: CASSQSIAGARTDTQYF.